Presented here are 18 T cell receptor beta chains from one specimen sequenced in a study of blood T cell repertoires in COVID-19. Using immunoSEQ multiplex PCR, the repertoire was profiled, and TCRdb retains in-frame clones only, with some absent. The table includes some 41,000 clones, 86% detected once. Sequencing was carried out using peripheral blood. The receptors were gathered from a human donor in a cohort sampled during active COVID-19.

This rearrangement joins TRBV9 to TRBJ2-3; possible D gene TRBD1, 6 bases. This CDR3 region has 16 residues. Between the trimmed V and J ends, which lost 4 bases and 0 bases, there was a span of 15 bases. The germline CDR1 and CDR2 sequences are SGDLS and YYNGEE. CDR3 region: CASSPMGAYSTDTQYF. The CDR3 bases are TGTGCCAGCAGCCCCATGGGGGCCTATAGCACAGATACGCAGTATTTT.

CDR3 DNA: TGTGCCAGTACCCTTGTGGGCGGGGAAGATCGGCCCCAGCATTTT. Encoded protein: CASTLVGGEDRPQHF. V usage is TRBV6-5 and J usage is TRBJ1-5; D uncertain. CDR3 length equals 15 residues. CDR1 and CDR2 (germline): MNHEY, SVGAGI. The V gene lost 9 bases and the J gene lost 9 bases, with 24 bases spanning the gap.

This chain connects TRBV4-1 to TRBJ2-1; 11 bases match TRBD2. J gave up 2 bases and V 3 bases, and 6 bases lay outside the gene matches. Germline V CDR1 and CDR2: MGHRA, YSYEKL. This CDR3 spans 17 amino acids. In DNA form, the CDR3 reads TGCGCCAGCAGCCAGTCCTCTAGCGGGGGGCCCTACAATGAGCAGTTCTTC. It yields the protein CASSQSSSGGPYNEQFF.

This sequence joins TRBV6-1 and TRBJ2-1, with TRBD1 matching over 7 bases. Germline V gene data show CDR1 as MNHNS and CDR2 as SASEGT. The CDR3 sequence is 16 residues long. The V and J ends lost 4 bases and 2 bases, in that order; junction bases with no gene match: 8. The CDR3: CASSVYRDRPYNEQFF. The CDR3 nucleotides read TGTGCCAGCAGTGTCTACCGGGACAGACCCTACAATGAGCAGTTCTTC.

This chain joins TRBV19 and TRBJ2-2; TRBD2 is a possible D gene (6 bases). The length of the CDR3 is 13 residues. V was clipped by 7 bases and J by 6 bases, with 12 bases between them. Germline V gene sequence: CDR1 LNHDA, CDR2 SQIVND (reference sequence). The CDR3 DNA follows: TGTGCCAGTAAACTTAGCGGTCCCGGGGAGCTGTTTTTT. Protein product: CASKLSGPGELFF.

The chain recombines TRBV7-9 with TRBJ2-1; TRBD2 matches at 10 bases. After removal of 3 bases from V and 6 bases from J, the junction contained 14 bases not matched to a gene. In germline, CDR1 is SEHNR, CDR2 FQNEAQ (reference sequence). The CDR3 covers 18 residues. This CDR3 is CASSFRLSGGSGSNEQFF. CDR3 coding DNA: TGTGCCAGCAGCTTCCGTCTTAGCGGGGGGTCCGGTTCCAATGAGCAGTTCTTC.

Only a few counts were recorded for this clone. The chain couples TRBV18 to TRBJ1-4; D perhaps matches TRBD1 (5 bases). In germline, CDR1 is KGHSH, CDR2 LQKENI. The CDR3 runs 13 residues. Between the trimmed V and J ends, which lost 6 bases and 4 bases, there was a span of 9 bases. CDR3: CASSQGLNEKLFF. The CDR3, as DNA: TGTGCCAGCTCCCAGGGCCTTAATGAAAAACTGTTTTTT.

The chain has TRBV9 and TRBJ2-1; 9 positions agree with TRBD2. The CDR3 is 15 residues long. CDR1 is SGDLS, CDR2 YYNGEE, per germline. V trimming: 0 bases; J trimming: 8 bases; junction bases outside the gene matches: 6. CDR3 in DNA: TGTGCCAGCAGCGTAGTTGGCGGGGGGGCCTATGAGCAGTTCTTC. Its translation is CASSVVGGGAYEQFF.

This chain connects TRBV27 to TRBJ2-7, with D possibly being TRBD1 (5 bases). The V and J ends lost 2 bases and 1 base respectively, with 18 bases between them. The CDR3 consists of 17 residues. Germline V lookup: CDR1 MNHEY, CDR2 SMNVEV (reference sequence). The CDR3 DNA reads TGTGCCAGCAGTTTACCTGACAGACCCTACCCATCCTACGAGCAGTACTTC. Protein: CASSLPDRPYPSYEQYF.

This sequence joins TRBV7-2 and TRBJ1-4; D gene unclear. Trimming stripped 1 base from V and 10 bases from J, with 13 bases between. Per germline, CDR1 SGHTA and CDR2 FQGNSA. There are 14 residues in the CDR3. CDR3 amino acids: CASSLGGSRGKLFF. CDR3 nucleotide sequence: TGTGCCAGCAGCTTAGGCGGATCTCGAGGAAAACTGTTTTTT.

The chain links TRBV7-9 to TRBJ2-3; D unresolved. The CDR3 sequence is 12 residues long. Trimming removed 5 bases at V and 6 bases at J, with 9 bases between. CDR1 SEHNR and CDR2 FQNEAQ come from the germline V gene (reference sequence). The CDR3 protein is CASSRVSDTQYF. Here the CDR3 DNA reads TGTGCCAGCAGCAGGGTATCTGATACGCAGTATTTT.

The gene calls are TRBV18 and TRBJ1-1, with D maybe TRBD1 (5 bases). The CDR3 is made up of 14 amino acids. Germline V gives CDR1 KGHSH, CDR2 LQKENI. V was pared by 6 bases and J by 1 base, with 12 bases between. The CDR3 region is CASSSRDSNTEAFF. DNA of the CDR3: TGTGCCAGCTCCTCGAGGGACTCGAACACTGAAGCTTTCTTT.

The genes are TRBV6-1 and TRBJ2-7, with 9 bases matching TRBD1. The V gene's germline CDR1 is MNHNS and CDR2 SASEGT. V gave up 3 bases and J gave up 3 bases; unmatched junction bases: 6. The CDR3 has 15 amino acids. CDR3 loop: CASSDPGQGLYEQYF. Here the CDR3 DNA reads TGTGCCAGCAGTGACCCGGGACAGGGACTCTACGAGCAGTACTTC.

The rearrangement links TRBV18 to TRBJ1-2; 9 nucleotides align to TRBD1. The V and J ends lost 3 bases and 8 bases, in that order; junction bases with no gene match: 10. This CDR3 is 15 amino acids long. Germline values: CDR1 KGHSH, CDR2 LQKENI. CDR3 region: CASSPPGTGLRGYTF. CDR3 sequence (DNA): TGTGCCAGCTCACCGCCCGGGACAGGGCTTCGGGGCTACACCTTC. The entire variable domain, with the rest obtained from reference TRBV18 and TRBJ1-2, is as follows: NAGVMQNPRHLVRRRGQEARLRCSPMKGHSHVYWYRQLPEEGLKFMVYLQKENIIDESGMPKERFSAEFPKEGPSILRIQQVVRGDSAAYFCASSPPGTGLRGYTFGSGTRLTVV.

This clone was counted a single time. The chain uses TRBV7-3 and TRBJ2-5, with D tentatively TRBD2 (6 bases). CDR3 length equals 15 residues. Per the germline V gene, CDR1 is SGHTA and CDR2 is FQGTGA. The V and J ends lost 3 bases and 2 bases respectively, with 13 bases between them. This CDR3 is CASSFRAGWQETQYF. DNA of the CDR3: TGTGCCAGCAGCTTCCGCGCGGGGTGGCAAGAGACCCAGTACTTC.

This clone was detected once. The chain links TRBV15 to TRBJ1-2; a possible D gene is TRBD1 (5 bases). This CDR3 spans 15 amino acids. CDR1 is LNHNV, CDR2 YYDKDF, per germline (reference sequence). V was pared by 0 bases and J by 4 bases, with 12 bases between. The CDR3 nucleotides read TGTGCCACCAGCAGAGAAAAAGGGGCCATCTATGGCTACACCTTC. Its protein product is CATSREKGAIYGYTF.

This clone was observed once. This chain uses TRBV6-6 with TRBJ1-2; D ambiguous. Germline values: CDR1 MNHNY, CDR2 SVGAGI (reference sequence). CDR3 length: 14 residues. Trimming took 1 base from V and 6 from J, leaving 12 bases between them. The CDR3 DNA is TGTGCCAGCAGTTACTTGGCCGACTCGAATGGCTACACCTTC. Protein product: CASSYLADSNGYTF.

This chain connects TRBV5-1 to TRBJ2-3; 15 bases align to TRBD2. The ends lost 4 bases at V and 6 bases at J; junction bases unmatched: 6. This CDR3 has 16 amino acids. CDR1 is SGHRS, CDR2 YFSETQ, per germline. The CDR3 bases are TGCGCCAGCAGCGGCGGACTAGCGGGGGGGTCTGATACGCAGTATTTT. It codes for CASSGGLAGGSDTQYF.